The sequence of this T cell receptor beta chain was determined in a study of T cell changes during pregnancy in multiple sclerosis. TCRdb's table, derived via immunoSEQ multiplex PCR, lists solely in-frame clones and lacks some. The data contain about 30,000 clones, more than 90% of them singletons. CDR3 length: 13 residues. Per germline, CDR1 SGHVS and CDR2 FNYEAQ. V lost 3 bases, J lost 7 bases, and 12 bases lay in between. This TCR was recovered from a female donor with multiple sclerosis, enrolled in a pregnancy study. J is TRBJ1-1 and V is TRBV7-6; D may be TRBD1 (6 bases). Sample: CD8+ T cells from peripheral blood mononuclear cells, taken before pregnancy. The chain's CDR3 is CASSLITGLEAFF. CDR3 nucleotides: TGTGCCAGCAGCTTGATTACAGGGCTTGAAGCTTTCTTT.